A single sample gave rise to the 22 T cell receptor beta chains below, sequenced in a study of shared clonotypes between healthy human individuals (dated by TCRdb to about 2020). The protocol used for the library was the immunoSEQ multiplex PCR assay. TCRdb provides this immuneACCESS table in a form limited to in-frame rearrangements. Some clones are lacking; in checked studies, under half of them reflect an unresolved V gene, and why the rest are absent is not known. The sample table shows some 2 million clones, and approximately 94% are seen once. The top ten clonotypes cover 0.9% to 1.4% of the sample. CD8 naive samples were CD45RO-negative cells positively selected for CCR7, giving a CD45RA+CCR7+ population that excluded TemRA cells. The sample taken for sequencing was naive CD8+ T cells sorted from blood. The cell subset or site label for this specimen denotes: CD45RA+CCR7+. The receptors derive from a man between 18 and 29 years old in good health.

Comments on this clone: The sample holds other DNA sequences that translate to the same CDR3. The chain uses TRBV7-9 and TRBJ2-7; no firm D call. The V and J ends lost 0 bases and 2 bases respectively, with 5 bases between them. This CDR3 is 13 amino acids long. The germline gives CDR1 SEHNR, CDR2 FQNEAQ (reference sequence). CDR3 in DNA: TGTGCCAGCAGCTTAGCCCCGGCCTACGAGCAGTACTTC. Translated: CASSLAPAYEQYF.

J is TRBJ2-3 and V is TRBV25-1; weak D call: TRBD1 (5 bases). Trimming took 3 bases from V and 0 from J, leaving 16 bases between them. The CDR3 loop spans 17 amino acids. Per germline, CDR1 MGHDK and CDR2 SYGVNS. The CDR3 spells CASSDNSQGSSTDTQYF. The DNA of the CDR3 is TGTGCCAGCAGTGATAATTCTCAGGGTTCTAGCACAGATACGCAGTATTTT. Full variable domain (missing parts from reference TRBV25-1 and TRBJ2-3): EADIYQTPRYLVIGTGKKITLECSQTMGHDKMYWYQQDPGMELHLIHYSYGVNSTEKGDLSSESTVSRIRTEHFPLTLESARPSHTSQYLCASSDNSQGSSTDTQYFGPGTRLTVL.

V is TRBV6-5 and J is TRBJ1-2; a weak D match, TRBD1 (5 bases). CDR3 length equals 15 residues. Trimming took off 2 bases at V and 4 bases at J, with 14 bases between the two ends. Germline V gene lookup returns CDR1 MNHEY and CDR2 SVGAGI. The CDR3 sequence is CASSYIAGSGYGYTF. The CDR3 coding sequence is TGTGCCAGCAGTTACATTGCAGGGAGTGGCTATGGCTACACCTTC.

V and J are TRBV27 and TRBJ1-1, with D unresolved. Germline assignment: CDR1 MNHEY and CDR2 SMNVEV (reference sequence). The CDR3 covers 16 residues. The ends were cut back, 5 bases at V and 4 bases at J, with 20 bases in the middle. The CDR3 spells CASSPIGVFGSTEAFF. The CDR3 coding sequence is TGTGCCAGCAGTCCTATCGGGGTTTTTGGCAGCACTGAAGCTTTCTTT.

This chain joins TRBV6-5 and TRBJ2-2; no firm D call. The CDR3 is 15 residues long. CDR1 MNHEY and CDR2 SVGAGI come from the germline V gene. Trimming left V 4 bases short and J 1 base short, with 10 bases between. The CDR3 sequence: CASSSPGGNTGELFF. The DNA for the CDR3 is TGTGCCAGCAGTTCCCCCGGCGGGAACACCGGGGAGCTGTTTTTT.

The chain couples TRBV11-2 to TRBJ1-2, with unresolved D. Germline V gene lookup returns CDR1 SGHAT and CDR2 FQNNGV. CDR3 length: 18 amino acids. Trimming left V 7 bases short and J 1 base short, with 25 bases between. The CDR3 loop reads CASNTPFNYWLNNYGYTF. DNA for the CDR3: TGTGCCAGCAATACACCATTCAATTATTGGTTGAATAACTATGGCTACACCTTC. Full variable domain (missing parts from reference TRBV11-2 and TRBJ1-2): EAGVAQSPRYKIIEKRQSVAFWCNPISGHATLYWYQQILGQGPKLLIQFQNNGVVDDSQLPKDRFSAERLKGVDSTLKIQPAKLEDSAVYLCASNTPFNYWLNNYGYTFGSGTRLTVV.

This clone was picked up one time. Other DNA sequences of this sample code for an identical CDR3. The rearrangement joins TRBV19 to TRBJ2-7; D gene ambiguous. The CDR3 sequence is 14 residues long. CDR1 LNHDA and CDR2 SQIVND come from the germline V gene (reference sequence). V was clipped by 1 base and J by 0 bases, with 7 bases between them. CDR3 sequence reads: CASSIVAHSYEQYF. Written as DNA, the CDR3 is TGTGCCAGTAGTATAGTAGCACACTCCTACGAGCAGTACTTC.

This chain joins TRBV30 and TRBJ1-3; perhaps TRBD1 as D (5 bases). CDR1 and CDR2 from the germline V gene are GTSNPN and SVGIG (reference sequence). The CDR3 is made up of 13 amino acids. V was pared by 0 bases and J by 7 bases, with 10 bases between. The CDR3 loop reads CAWSVSEGNTIYF. In DNA, the CDR3 is TGTGCCTGGAGTGTATCGGAGGGGAACACCATATATTTT.

V usage is TRBV5-6 and J usage is TRBJ2-7, with a weak D call TRBD2 (6 bases). Germline lookup yields CDR1 SGHDT and CDR2 YYEEEE. V lost 0 bases to trimming and J lost 2 bases, with 12 bases between them. The CDR3 totals 15 residues. The CDR3 nucleotides are TGTGCCAGCAGCTTGGAAGCTAGCGTAGCCTACGAGCAGTACTTC. This encodes CASSLEASVAYEQYF.

The CDR3 DNA reads as TGTGCCAGCAGCCCCTACCGGGGACTAGTAAGCGAGCAGTACTTC. It encodes CASSPYRGLVSEQYF. The chain joins TRBV14 to TRBJ2-7, with 8 bases matching TRBD2. The CDR3 spans 15 residues. With 4 bases clipped from V and 6 bases from J, the junction kept 11 bases outside the gene matches. The V gene's germline CDR1 is SGHDN and CDR2 FVKESK.

The chain combines TRBV6-1 with TRBJ2-7; the D call may be TRBD1 or TRBD2 (5 bases each). The ends were cut back, 2 bases at V and 3 bases at J, with 11 bases in the middle. Germline values: CDR1 MNHNS, CDR2 SASEGT. This CDR3 has 14 amino acids. DNA for the CDR3: TGTGCCAGCAGTGAATGGGACGGGTACTACGAGCAGTACTTC. This codes for CASSEWDGYYEQYF.

This chain joins TRBV5-4 and TRBJ1-2; 7 bases are shared with TRBD1. CDR1 and CDR2 from the germline V gene are SGHNT and YYREEE (reference sequence). The CDR3 loop spans 15 amino acids. J lost 6 bases, V lost 2 bases, and 10 bases had no gene match. The CDR3 coding sequence is TGTGCCAGCAGCTTCGGAGGGGGCGCCCCAGATGGCTACACCTTC. It yields the protein CASSFGGGAPDGYTF.

V usage is TRBV6-6 and J usage is TRBJ1-4, with D uncertain. Trimming pared 0 bases from V and 8 bases from J, leaving 16 bases between. The CDR3 loop spans 16 amino acids. Germline V gene data show CDR1 as MNHNY and CDR2 as SVGAGI (reference sequence). CDR3 loop: CASSYSIILGGEKLFF. The CDR3 nucleotides read TGTGCCAGCAGTTACTCGATCATTCTGGGAGGCGAAAAACTGTTTTTT.

V and J are TRBV2 and TRBJ1-4; 8 bases are shared with TRBD1. J gave up 8 bases and V 7 bases, and 12 bases lay outside the gene matches. Germline loops: CDR1 SNHLY, CDR2 FYNNEI. The length of the CDR3 is 15 residues. For the CDR3, the DNA is TGTGCCAGCAAACCTCCTAGGACAGGGTCCGAAAAACTGTTTTTT. The encoded protein is CASKPPRTGSEKLFF.

Comment on this clone: Other DNA sequences within the sample encode an identical CDR3. The chain combines TRBV15 with TRBJ2-2; 7 bases match TRBD1. The CDR3 loop spans 14 amino acids. Germline CDR1 reads LNHNV; CDR2 reads YYDKDF (reference sequence). V shed 8 bases and J 1 base; nucleotides not matched to a gene: 4. The CDR3 protein is CATSGTENTGELFF. Written as DNA, the CDR3 is TGTGCCACCTCCGGGACAGAGAACACCGGGGAGCTGTTTTTT.

The chain uses TRBV27 and TRBJ1-1, with D maybe TRBD1 (6 bases). The germline CDR1 and CDR2 sequences are MNHEY and SMNVEV (reference sequence). This CDR3 spans 15 amino acids. The V gene lost 1 base and the J gene lost 6 bases, with 15 bases spanning the gap. This CDR3 is CASSLLQGGGSEAFF. The CDR3 coding sequence is TGTGCCAGCAGTTTATTACAGGGTGGGGGATCTGAAGCTTTCTTT.

The chain uses TRBV29-1 and TRBJ2-1; D may correspond to TRBD1 or TRBD2 (6 bases each). Trimming cost V 1 base and J 0 bases, with 16 bases left between them. The CDR3 runs 17 residues. Germline assignment: CDR1 SQVTM and CDR2 ANQGSEA. The CDR3 DNA follows: TGCAGCGTTGAAGGCCGACTAGGGGGGAGCTCCTACAATGAGCAGTTCTTC. Amino acid sequence: CSVEGRLGGSSYNEQFF.

The gene calls are TRBV4-1 and TRBJ1-2; D call uncertain. The CDR3 is 16 residues long. Deletions cut 4 bases from V and 0 bases from J, with 15 bases between. The germline V gene encodes CDR1 MGHRA and CDR2 YSYEKL. Here the CDR3 reads CASSRENDGTNYGYTF. CDR3 nucleotides: TGCGCCAGCAGCCGAGAAAATGACGGGACTAACTATGGCTACACCTTC.

The chain couples TRBV4-1 to TRBJ1-4; D not resolved. V was clipped by 3 bases and J by 5 bases, with 19 bases between them. The germline V gene has CDR1 MGHRA and CDR2 YSYEKL. This CDR3 comprises 17 residues. The CDR3 DNA follows: TGCGCCAGCAGCCATGTTAGAGGGTTAGGGTCCAATGAAAAACTGTTTTTT. Translated, it gives CASSHVRGLGSNEKLFF.

The gene calls are TRBV14 and TRBJ2-7; TRBD2 agrees at 10 bases. Germline V gene data show CDR1 as SGHDN and CDR2 as FVKESK. The CDR3 runs 16 residues. V was clipped by 1 base and J by 2 bases; unmatched bases: 5. The CDR3 protein is CASSQGRTSGAYEQYF. In nucleotides, the CDR3 is TGTGCCAGCAGCCAAGGGAGAACTAGCGGGGCCTACGAGCAGTACTTC.

This sequence joins TRBV27 and TRBJ2-7; 10 bases map to TRBD2. The CDR3 consists of 14 residues. Trimming cost V 5 bases and J 2 bases; bases outside gene matches: 3. Looked up from germline, CDR1 is MNHEY and CDR2 is SMNVEV (reference sequence). CDR3 sequence: CASSTSGIAYEQYF. The CDR3 nucleotides are TGTGCCAGCAGTACTAGCGGGATCGCCTACGAGCAGTACTTC.

V is TRBV4-1 and J is TRBJ2-7; D tentatively reads TRBD1 or TRBD2 (7 bases each). Germline V CDR1 and CDR2: MGHRA, YSYEKL. The CDR3 sequence is 14 residues long. The V gene lost 4 bases and the J gene lost 5 bases, with 15 bases spanning the gap. CDR3 amino acids: CASSPSGRGNEQYF. CDR3 in DNA: TGCGCCAGCAGCCCTAGCGGCAGGGGGAACGAGCAGTACTTC.